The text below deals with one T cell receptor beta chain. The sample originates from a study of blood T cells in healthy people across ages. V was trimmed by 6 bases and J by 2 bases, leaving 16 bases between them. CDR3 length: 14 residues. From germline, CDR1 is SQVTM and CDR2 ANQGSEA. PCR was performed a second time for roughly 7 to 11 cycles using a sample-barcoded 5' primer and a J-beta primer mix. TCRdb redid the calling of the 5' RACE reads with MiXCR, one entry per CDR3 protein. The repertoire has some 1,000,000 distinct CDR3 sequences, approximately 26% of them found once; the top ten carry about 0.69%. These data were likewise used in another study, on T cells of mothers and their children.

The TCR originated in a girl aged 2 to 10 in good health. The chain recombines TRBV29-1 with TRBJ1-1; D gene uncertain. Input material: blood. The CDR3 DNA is TGCAGCGTCCTTGGCCGACCAATAAACACTGAAGCTTTCTTT. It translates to CSVLGRPINTEAFF.